This T cell receptor beta chain was identified in a study of monozygotic twins with inflammatory bowel disease. General study findings and limits: IBD patients exhibited fewer clonotypes shared with other individuals than healthy twins, particularly with disease activity.

TCRdb reanalyzed the 5' RACE reads and collapses them to one entry per CDR3 protein, without DNA. The sample spans approximately 330,000 distinct CDR3 sequences; the ten largest clones claim around 2%. This CDR3 has 13 amino acids. The germline V gene encodes CDR1 SQVTM and CDR2 ANQGSEA. Points on this clonotype: No antigen is known for it.

Sequenced sample: blood. The V gene is TRBV29-1, the J gene TRBJ1-2; TCRdb names TRBD1, which stays unverified in the absence of DNA. This sequence originates from a human donor with ulcerative colitis or Crohn's disease, or a healthy co-twin of an affected twin (not recorded which). CDR3 loop: CSAASDRSYGYTF.